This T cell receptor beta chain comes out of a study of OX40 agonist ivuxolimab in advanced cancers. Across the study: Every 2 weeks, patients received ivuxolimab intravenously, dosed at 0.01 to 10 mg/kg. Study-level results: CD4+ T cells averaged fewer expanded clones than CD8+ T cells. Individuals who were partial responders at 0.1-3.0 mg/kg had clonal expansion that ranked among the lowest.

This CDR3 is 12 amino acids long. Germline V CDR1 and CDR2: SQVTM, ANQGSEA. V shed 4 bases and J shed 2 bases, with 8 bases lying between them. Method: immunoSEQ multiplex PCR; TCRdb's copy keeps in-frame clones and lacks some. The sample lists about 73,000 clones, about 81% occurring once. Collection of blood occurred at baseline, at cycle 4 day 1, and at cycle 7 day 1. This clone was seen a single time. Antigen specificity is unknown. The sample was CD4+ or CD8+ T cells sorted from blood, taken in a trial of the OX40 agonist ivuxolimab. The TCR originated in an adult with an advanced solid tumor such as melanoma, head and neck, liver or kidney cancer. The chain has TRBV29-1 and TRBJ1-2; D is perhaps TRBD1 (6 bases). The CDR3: CSVAQGNYGYTF. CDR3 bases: TGCAGCGTTGCACAGGGAAACTATGGCTACACCTTC.